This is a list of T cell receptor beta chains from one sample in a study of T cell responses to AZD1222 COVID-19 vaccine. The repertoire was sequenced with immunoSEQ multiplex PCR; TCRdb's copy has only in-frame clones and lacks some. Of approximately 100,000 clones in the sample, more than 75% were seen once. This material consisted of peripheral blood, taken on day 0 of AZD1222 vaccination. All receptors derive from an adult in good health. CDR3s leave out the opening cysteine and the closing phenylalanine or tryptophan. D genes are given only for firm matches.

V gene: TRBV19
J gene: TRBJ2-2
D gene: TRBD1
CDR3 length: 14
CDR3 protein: ASMGVYRGRTGELF

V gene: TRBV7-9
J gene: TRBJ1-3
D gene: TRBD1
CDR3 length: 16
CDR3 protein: ASSLGIPGQGFGNTIY

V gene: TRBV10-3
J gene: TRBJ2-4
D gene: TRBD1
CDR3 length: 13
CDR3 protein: AISDRGPTKNIQY

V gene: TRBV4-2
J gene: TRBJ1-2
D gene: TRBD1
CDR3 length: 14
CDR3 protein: ASSRQGQSSNYGYT

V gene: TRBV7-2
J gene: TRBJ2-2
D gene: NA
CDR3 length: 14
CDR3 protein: ASSSPGFQNTGELF

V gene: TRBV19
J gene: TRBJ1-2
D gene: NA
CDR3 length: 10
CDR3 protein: ASSSRSRGYT

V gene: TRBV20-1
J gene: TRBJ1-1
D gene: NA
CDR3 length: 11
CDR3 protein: SASVAENTEAF

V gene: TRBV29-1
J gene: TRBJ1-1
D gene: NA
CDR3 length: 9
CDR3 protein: SVEAPLVAF

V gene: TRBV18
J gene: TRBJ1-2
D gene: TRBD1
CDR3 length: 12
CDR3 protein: ASSPTTGGYGYT

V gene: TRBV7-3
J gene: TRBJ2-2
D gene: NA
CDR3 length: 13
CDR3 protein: ASSLLTSNTGELF

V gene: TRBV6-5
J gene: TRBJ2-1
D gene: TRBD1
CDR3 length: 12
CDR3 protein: ASSPDRVNNEQF

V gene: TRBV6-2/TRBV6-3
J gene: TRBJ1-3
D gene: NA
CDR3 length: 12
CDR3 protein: ASSYSRTGNTIY

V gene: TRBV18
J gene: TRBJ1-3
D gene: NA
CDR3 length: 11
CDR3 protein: ASSEYSGNTIY

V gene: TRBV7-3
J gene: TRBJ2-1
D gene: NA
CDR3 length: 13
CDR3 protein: ASSLTGSSYNEQF

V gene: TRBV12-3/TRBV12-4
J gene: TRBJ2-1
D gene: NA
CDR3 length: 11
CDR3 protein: ASSLGANNEQF

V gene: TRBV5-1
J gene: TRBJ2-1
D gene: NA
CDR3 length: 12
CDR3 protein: ASSSDSSYNEQF

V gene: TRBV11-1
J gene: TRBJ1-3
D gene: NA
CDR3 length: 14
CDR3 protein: ASSSRETGAGNTIY

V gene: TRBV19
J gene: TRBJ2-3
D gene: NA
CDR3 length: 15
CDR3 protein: ASSPGPQPFLRDTQY

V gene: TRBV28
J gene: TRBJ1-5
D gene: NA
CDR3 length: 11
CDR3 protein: ASSLRGALNWH

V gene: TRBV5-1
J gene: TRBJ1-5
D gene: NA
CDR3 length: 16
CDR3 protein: ASSLQPSTEYSNQPQH

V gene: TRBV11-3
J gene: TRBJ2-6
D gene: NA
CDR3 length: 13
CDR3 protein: ASSHRGTGANVLT